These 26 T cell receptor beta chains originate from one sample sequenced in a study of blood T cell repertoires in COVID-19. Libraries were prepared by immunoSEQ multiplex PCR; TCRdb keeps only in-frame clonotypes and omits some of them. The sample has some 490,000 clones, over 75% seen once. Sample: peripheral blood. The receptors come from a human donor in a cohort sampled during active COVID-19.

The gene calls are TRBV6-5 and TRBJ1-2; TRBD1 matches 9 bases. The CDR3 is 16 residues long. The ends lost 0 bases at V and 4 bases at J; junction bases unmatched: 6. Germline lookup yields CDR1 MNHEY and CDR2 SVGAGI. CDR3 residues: CASSYSYDRGGYGYTF. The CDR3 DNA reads TGTGCCAGCAGTTACTCCTATGACAGGGGGGGCTATGGCTACACCTTC.

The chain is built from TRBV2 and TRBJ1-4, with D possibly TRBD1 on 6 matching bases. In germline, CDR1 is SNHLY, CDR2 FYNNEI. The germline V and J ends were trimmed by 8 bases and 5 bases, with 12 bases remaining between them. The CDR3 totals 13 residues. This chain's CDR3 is CASGRGGNEKLFF. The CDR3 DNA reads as TGTGCCAGCGGCAGGGGAGGGAATGAAAAACTGTTTTTT.

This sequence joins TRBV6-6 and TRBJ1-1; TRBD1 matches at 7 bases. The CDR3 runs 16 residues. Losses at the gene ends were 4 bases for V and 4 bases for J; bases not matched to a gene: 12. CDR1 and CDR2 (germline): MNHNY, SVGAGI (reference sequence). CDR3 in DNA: TGTGCCAGCAGTTCATCGCACAGGGGTGCGAGCACTGAAGCTTTCTTT. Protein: CASSSSHRGASTEAFF.

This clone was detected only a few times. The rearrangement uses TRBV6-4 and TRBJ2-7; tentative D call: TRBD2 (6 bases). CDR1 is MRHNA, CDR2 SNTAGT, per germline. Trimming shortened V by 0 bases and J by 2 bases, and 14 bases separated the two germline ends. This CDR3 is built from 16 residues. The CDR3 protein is CASSDSVPSVTYEQYF. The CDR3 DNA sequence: TGTGCCAGCAGTGACTCGGTGCCTAGCGTGACCTACGAGCAGTACTTC.

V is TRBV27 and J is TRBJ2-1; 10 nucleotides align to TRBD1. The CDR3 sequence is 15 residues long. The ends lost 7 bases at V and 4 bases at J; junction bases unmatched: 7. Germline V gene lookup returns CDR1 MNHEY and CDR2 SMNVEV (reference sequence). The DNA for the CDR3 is TGTGCCAGCAACCCACAGGGACAGGGGTACAATGAGCAGTTCTTC. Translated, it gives CASNPQGQGYNEQFF.

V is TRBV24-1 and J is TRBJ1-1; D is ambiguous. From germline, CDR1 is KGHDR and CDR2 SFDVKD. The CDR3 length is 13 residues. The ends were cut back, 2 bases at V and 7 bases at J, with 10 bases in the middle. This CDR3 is CATSDWAENEAFF. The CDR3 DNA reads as TGTGCCACCAGTGATTGGGCAGAGAATGAAGCTTTCTTT.

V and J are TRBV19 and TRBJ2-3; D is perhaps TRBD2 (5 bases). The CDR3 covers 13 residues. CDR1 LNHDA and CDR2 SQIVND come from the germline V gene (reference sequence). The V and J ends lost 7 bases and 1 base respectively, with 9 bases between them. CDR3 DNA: TGTGCCAGTAAGGGAGACCGCACAGATACGCAGTATTTT. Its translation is CASKGDRTDTQYF. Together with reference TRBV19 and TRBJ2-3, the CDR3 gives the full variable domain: DGGITQSPKYLFRKEGQNVTLSCEQNLNHDAMYWYRQDPGQGLRLIYYSQIVNDFQKGDIAEGYSVSREKKESFPLTVTSAQKNPTAFYLCASKGDRTDTQYFGPGTRLTVL.

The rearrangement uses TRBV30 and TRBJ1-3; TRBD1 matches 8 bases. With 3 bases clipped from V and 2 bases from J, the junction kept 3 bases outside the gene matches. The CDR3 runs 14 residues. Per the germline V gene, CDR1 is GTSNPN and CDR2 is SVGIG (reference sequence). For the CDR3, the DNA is TGTGCCTGGAGCGGACAGGGTGCTGGAAACACCATATATTTT. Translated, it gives CAWSGQGAGNTIYF. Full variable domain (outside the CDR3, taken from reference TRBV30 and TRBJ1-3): SQTIHQWPATLVQPVGSPLSLECTVEGTSNPNLYWYRQAAGRGLQLLFYSVGIGQISSEVPQNLSASRPQDRQFILSSKKLLLSDSGFYLCAWSGQGAGNTIYFGEGSWLTVV.

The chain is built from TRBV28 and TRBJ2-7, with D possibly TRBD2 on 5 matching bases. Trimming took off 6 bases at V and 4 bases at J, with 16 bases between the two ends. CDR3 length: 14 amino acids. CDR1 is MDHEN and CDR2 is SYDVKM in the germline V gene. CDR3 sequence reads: CASSPSGAAYEQYF. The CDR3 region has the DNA TGTGCCAGCAGCCCATCTGGAGCGGCATACGAGCAGTACTTC.

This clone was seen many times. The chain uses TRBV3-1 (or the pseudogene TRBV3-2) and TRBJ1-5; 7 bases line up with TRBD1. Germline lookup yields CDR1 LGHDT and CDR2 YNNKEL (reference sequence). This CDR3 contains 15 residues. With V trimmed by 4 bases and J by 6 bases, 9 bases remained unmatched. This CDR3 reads CASSRTTGLRQPQHF. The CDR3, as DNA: TGTGCCAGCAGCCGAACGACAGGGTTGCGTCAGCCCCAGCATTTT.

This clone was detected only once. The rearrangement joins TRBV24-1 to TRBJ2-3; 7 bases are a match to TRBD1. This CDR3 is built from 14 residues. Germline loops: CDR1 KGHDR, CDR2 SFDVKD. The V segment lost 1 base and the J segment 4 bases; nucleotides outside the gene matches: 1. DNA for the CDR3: TGTGCCACCAGTGATTTAACAGGGGCAGATACGCAGTATTTT. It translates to CATSDLTGADTQYF.

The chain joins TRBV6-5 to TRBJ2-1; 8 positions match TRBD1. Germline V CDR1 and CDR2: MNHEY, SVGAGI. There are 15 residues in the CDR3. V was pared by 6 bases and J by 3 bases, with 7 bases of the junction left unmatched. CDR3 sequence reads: CASSSSGGLYNEQFF. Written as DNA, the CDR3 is TGTGCCAGCAGCTCCTCAGGGGGCCTCTACAATGAGCAGTTCTTC.

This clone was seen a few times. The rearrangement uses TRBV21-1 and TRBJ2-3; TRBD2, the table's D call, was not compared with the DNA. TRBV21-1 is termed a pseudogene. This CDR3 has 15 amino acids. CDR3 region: CASSKRTPTADTQYF. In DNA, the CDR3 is TGTGCCAGCAGCAAGAGGACTCCTACCGCAGATACGCAGTATTTT.

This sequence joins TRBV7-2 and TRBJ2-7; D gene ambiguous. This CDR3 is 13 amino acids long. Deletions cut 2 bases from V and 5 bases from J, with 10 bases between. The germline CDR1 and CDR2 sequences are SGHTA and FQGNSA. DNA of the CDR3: TGTGCCAGCAGCTTACGTATTCCTGACGAGCAGTACTTC. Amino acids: CASSLRIPDEQYF.

This CDR3 is CASSSGSYEQFF. Here the CDR3 DNA reads TGTGCCAGCAGCTCCGGGAGCTATGAGCAGTTCTTC. V and J are TRBV7-8 and TRBJ2-1; possibly TRBD2 for D (6 bases). The germline V and J ends were trimmed by 4 bases and 8 bases, with 9 bases remaining between them. CDR3 length: 12 residues. Germline V gene data show CDR1 as SGHVS and CDR2 as FQNEAQ.

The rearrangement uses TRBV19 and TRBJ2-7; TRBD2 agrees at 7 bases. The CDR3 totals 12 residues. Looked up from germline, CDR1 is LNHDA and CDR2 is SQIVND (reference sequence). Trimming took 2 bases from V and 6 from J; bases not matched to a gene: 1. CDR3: CASSISGGEQYF. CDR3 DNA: TGTGCCAGTAGTATATCGGGAGGCGAGCAGTACTTC.

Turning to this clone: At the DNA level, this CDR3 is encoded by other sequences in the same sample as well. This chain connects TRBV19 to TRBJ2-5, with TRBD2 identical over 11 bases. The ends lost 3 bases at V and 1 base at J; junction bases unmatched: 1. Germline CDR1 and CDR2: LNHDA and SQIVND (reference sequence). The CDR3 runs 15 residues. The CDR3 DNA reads TGTGCCAGTAGTATTGGGACTAGCGGCCAAGAGACCCAGTACTTC. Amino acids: CASSIGTSGQETQYF.

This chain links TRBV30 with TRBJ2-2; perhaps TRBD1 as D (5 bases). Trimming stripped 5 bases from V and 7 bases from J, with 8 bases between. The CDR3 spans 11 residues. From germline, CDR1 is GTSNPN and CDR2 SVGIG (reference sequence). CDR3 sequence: CAWGAVGELFF. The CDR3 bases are TGTGCCTGGGGGGCGGTCGGGGAGCTGTTTTTT.

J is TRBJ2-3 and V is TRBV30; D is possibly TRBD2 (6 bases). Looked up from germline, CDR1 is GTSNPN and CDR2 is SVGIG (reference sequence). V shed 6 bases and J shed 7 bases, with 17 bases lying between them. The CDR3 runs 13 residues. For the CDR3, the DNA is TGTGCCTGCTTCGGCGGAGGGCGCAATACGCAGTATTTT. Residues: CACFGGGRNTQYF.

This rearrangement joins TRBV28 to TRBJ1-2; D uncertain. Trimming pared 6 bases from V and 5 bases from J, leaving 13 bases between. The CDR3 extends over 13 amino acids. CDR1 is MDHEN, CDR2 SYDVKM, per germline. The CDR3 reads CASRPDTVYGYTF. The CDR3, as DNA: TGTGCCAGCAGGCCAGACACCGTTTATGGCTACACCTTC.

This CDR3 reads CASRGFGTGSQPQHF. CDR3 in DNA: TGTGCCAGTAGGGGCTTCGGGACAGGGAGTCAGCCCCAGCATTTT. This sequence joins TRBV19 and TRBJ1-5, with 9 bases lining up with TRBD1. Germline lookup yields CDR1 LNHDA and CDR2 SQIVND (reference sequence). This CDR3 contains 15 residues. After removal of 6 bases from V and 6 bases from J, the junction contained 9 bases not matched to a gene.

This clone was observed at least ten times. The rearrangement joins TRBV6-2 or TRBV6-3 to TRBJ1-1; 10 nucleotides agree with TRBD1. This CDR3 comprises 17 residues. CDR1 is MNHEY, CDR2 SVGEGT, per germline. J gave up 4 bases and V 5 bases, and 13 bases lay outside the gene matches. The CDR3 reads CASSRPLTGGASTEAFF. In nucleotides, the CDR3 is TGTGCCAGCAGTCGCCCCTTGACAGGGGGCGCGTCCACTGAAGCTTTCTTT.

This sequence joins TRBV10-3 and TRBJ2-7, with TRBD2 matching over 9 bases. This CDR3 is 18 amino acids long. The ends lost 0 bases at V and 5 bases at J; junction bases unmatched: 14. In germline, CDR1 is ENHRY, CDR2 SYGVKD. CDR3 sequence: CAISESLAGAASGNEQYF. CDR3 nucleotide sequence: TGTGCCATCAGTGAGTCGCTAGCAGGGGCAGCTAGCGGGAACGAGCAGTACTTC.

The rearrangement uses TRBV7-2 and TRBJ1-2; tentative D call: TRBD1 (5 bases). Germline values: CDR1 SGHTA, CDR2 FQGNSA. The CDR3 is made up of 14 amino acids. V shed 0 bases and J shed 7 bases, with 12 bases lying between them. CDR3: CASSLASGRPGYTF. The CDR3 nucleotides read TGTGCCAGCAGCTTAGCGTCAGGGCGGCCTGGCTACACCTTC.

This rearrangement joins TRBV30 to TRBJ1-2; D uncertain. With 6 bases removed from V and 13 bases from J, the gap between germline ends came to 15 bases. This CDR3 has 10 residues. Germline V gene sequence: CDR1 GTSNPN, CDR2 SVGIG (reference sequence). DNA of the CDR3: TGTGCCTGCCAAGGACTGGTTTTCACCTTC. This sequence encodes CACQGLVFTF.

The CDR3 sequence is CASRSIAGARLEQYF. CDR3 nucleotide sequence: TGTGCCAGCAGATCTATAGCGGGAGCCCGGTTGGAGCAGTACTTC. V and J are TRBV7-2 and TRBJ2-7; 9 bases are a match to TRBD2. The CDR3 has 15 amino acids. CDR1 is SGHTA, CDR2 FQGNSA, per germline. Trimming removed 6 bases from V and 7 bases from J; junction bases left unmatched: 13.